Described below is a single T cell receptor (beta chain) sequence and its context. Participants were aged about 18 to 89 years, lived in 24 US areas, and enrolled virtually. Cohort assignment relied on participant-reported clinical history. Germline trimming cut 4 bases from V and 7 bases from J; bases unmatched to any gene: 6. CDR1 is SGHRS and CDR2 is YFSETQ in the germline V gene. This CDR3 is 14 amino acids long. TCRdb's copy holds only in-frame clones and misses some; the assay was immunoSEQ multiplex PCR. The table has approximately 380,000 clones, 70% to 90% seen once. These data are taken from a study of blood T cell repertoires in COVID-19. Across the study: Samples of COVID-19 (acute and convalescent) were obtained from the United States, Italy and Spain.

Source material: PBMCs or T cells enriched from blood (not recorded which). The chain joins TRBV5-1 to TRBJ1-5, with 9 positions matching TRBD1. This sequence originates from a young woman who had recovered from COVID-19. CDR3 region: CASSPGQGTQPQHF. The CDR3 DNA is TGCGCCAGCAGCCCGGGACAGGGAACGCAGCCCCAGCATTTT.